The next 24 T cell receptor beta chains were all read from a single sample in a study of OX40 agonist ivuxolimab in advanced cancers. Libraries were prepared by immunoSEQ multiplex PCR; TCRdb keeps only in-frame clonotypes and omits some of them. The sample includes under 70,000 clones, 70% to 90% seen only once; the top ten take 2%. The sequences come from CD4+ or CD8+ T cells sorted from blood, collected in a trial of the OX40 agonist ivuxolimab. Receptors were obtained from an adult with an advanced solid tumor such as melanoma, head and neck, liver or kidney cancer.

This chain uses TRBV5-4 with TRBJ2-7; TRBD1 agrees at 8 bases. The CDR3 extends over 14 amino acids. Trimming cost V 4 bases and J 2 bases; bases outside gene matches: 5. Germline lookup yields CDR1 SGHNT and CDR2 YYREEE (reference sequence). Written as DNA, the CDR3 is TGTGCCAGCAGCCGCGAGACAGGGGCCTACGAGCAGTACTTC. It encodes CASSRETGAYEQYF.

The V gene is TRBV27, the J gene TRBJ2-4; D call uncertain. There are 14 residues in the CDR3. Trimming removed 3 bases at V and 0 bases at J, with 6 bases between. Germline-derived CDR1 and CDR2 are MNHEY and SMNVEV (reference sequence). The CDR3 DNA reads as TGTGCCAGCAGTTTGGGCCGAGCCAAAAACATTCAGTACTTC. Its translation is CASSLGRAKNIQYF.

This sequence joins TRBV6-5 and TRBJ2-1; perhaps D is TRBD1 or TRBD2 (5 bases each). Trimming pared 6 bases from V and 4 bases from J, leaving 10 bases between. The CDR3 has 13 residues. CDR1 is MNHEY, CDR2 SVGAGI, per germline. This CDR3 reads CASRRDRYNEQFF. DNA of the CDR3: TGTGCCAGCAGACGGGACCGATACAATGAGCAGTTCTTC.

The chain carries TRBV5-6 and TRBJ1-2, with no clear D. Germline CDR1 reads SGHDT; CDR2 reads YYEEEE. Trimming left V 4 bases short and J 3 bases short, with 16 bases between. This CDR3 spans 15 amino acids. CDR3 amino acids: CASSEFVADYYGYTF. CDR3 nucleotide sequence: TGTGCCAGCAGCGAGTTCGTCGCGGACTACTATGGCTACACCTTC.

The chain uses TRBV19 and TRBJ1-4; D perhaps matches TRBD1 (5 bases). This CDR3 is built from 10 residues. The V gene lost 11 bases and the J gene lost 8 bases, with 9 bases spanning the gap. The germline gives CDR1 LNHDA, CDR2 SQIVND (reference sequence). The CDR3 DNA follows: TGTGCCGGGGGAGAGGAAAAACTGTTTTTT. As protein: CAGGEEKLFF.

J is TRBJ2-7 and V is TRBV21-1; the table's D call of TRBD1 was not tested on the DNA. TRBV21-1 is a pseudogene segment. This CDR3 has 16 amino acids. CDR3 sequence reads: CASSKDRRTETYEQYF. The CDR3 DNA follows: TGTGCCAGCAGCAAAGACCGAAGGACAGAGACTTACGAGCAGTACTTC.

The chain links TRBV5-1 to TRBJ2-1, with D possibly matching TRBD2 (6 bases). CDR3 length equals 16 residues. Germline V CDR1 and CDR2: SGHRS, YFSETQ. Trimming cost V 1 base and J 7 bases, with 18 bases left between them. CDR3 sequence (DNA): TGCGCCAGCAGCTTGAATTCGGCCGGGAGTGGGAATGAGCAGTTCTTC. It translates to CASSLNSAGSGNEQFF. The full variable domain, with the rest looked up from reference TRBV5-1 and TRBJ2-1, is KAGVTQTPRYLIKTRGQQVTLSCSPISGHRSVSWYQQTPGQGLQFLFEYFSETQRNKGNFPGRFSGRQFSNSRSEMNVSTLELGDSALYLCASSLNSAGSGNEQFFGPGTRLTVL.

The chain combines TRBV15 with TRBJ2-3; D is uncertain. The V end lost 0 bases, the J end lost 7 bases, and 8 bases lay between the germline ends. The CDR3 is 13 amino acids. Per germline, CDR1 LNHNV and CDR2 YYDKDF (reference sequence). DNA for the CDR3: TGTGCCACCAGCAGAGATAAGAGGAATACGCAGTATTTT. Its protein product is CATSRDKRNTQYF.

The chain recombines TRBV2 with TRBJ2-1; 7 bases fit TRBD2. CDR3 length equals 15 residues. The V gene's germline CDR1 is SNHLY and CDR2 FYNNEI. Losses at the gene ends were 8 bases for V and 6 bases for J; bases not matched to a gene: 13. The CDR3 sequence is CASSFGRRETNEQFF. For the CDR3, the DNA is TGTGCCAGCTCCTTCGGGAGGCGGGAGACCAATGAGCAGTTCTTC.

The CDR3 reads CASSWRERGNTEAFF. CDR3 nucleotide sequence: TGCGCCAGCAGCTGGAGGGAACGGGGGAACACTGAAGCTTTCTTT. The V call is TRBV5-1, the J call TRBJ1-1; no clear D gene. In germline, CDR1 is SGHRS, CDR2 YFSETQ. The CDR3 sequence is 15 residues long. Trimming removed 3 bases from V and 1 base from J, with 13 bases in between.

The chain uses TRBV4-1 and TRBJ1-2; D unresolved. V lost 1 base to trimming and J lost 14 bases, with 20 bases between them. Germline-derived CDR1 and CDR2 are MGHRA and YSYEKL. The CDR3 spans 14 residues. CDR3 DNA sequence: TGCGCCAGCAGCCAAGGGTGGGCAGGAGAGGCTTGTACCTTC. This codes for CASSQGWAGEACTF.

The rearrangement uses TRBV19 and TRBJ2-7; D remains ambiguous. This CDR3 spans 14 amino acids. Germline V gene lookup returns CDR1 LNHDA and CDR2 SQIVND (reference sequence). V shed 6 bases and J shed 0 bases, with 12 bases lying between them. The CDR3 nucleotides read TGTGCCAGTAGACTCGAATCGAACTCCTACGAGCAGTACTTC. As protein: CASRLESNSYEQYF.

This sequence joins TRBV7-3 and TRBJ2-3; D is unresolved. V lost 5 bases, J lost 4 bases, and 7 bases lay in between. In germline, CDR1 is SGHTA, CDR2 FQGTGA. The CDR3 consists of 12 residues. The CDR3 reads CASSQGPDTQYF. The DNA for the CDR3 is TGTGCCAGCAGCCAAGGCCCAGATACGCAGTATTTT.

The chain carries TRBV30 and TRBJ2-7; D gene uncertain. V dropped 4 bases and J dropped 2 bases, with 9 bases sitting between them. Germline values: CDR1 GTSNPN, CDR2 SVGIG (reference sequence). This CDR3 contains 12 residues. This CDR3 is CAWTDSAYEQYF. The CDR3 region has the DNA TGTGCCTGGACCGACTCAGCCTACGAGCAGTACTTC.

This clone showed up just a few times. Relative to the germline gene, one junction end is altered; a read error may explain this. The CDR3 loop reads CASCEGRRANEKLFF. In nucleotides, the CDR3 is TGTGCCAGCTGTGAGGGCAGGAGGGCTAATGAAAAACTGTTTTTT. The chain links TRBV2 to TRBJ1-4; no clear D. Germline CDR1 and CDR2: SNHLY and FYNNEI. This CDR3 is 15 amino acids long.

The V and J genes are TRBV7-6 and TRBJ2-7; no definite D call. Trimming took 1 base from V and 5 from J, leaving 9 bases between them. Germline values: CDR1 SGHVS, CDR2 FNYEAQ. CDR3 length: 13 amino acids. Written as DNA, the CDR3 is TGTGCCAGCAGCTTAGGTCGCTTCGACGAGCAGTACTTC. Translating gives CASSLGRFDEQYF.

The rearrangement links TRBV7-9 to TRBJ2-5; D may be TRBD2 (5 bases). The DNA end is a closer match to TRBJ2-7, so the J assignment may be wrong. CDR1 SEHNR and CDR2 FQNEAQ come from the germline V gene (reference sequence). The CDR3 is made up of 14 amino acids. This CDR3 is CASSSRVEDYEQYF. CDR3 DNA sequence: TGTGCCAGCAGCTCGAGGGTAGAAGACTACGAGCAGTACTTC.

The V gene is TRBV28, the J gene TRBJ1-1, with 8 bases fitting TRBD1. The junction had 9 bases not matched to a gene; V was cut back by 6 bases and J by 6 bases. This CDR3 is built from 14 residues. Germline V gene lookup returns CDR1 MDHEN and CDR2 SYDVKM. The CDR3 bases are TGTGCCAGCAGCCCGGACAGGGAGATGTCTGAAGCTTTCTTT. It specifies CASSPDREMSEAFF. Full variable domain (outside the CDR3, taken from reference TRBV28 and TRBJ1-1): DVKVTQSSRYLVKRTGEKVFLECVQDMDHENMFWYRQDPGLGLRLIYFSYDVKMKEKGDIPEGYSVSREKKERFSLILESASTNQTSMYLCASSPDREMSEAFFGQGTRLTVV.

The CDR3 sequence is CASSLLGSSQETQYF. CDR3 DNA sequence: TGTGCCAGCAGTTTATTGGGTAGCAGCCAAGAGACCCAGTACTTC. V gene TRBV28 combines with J gene TRBJ2-5; no definite D call. This CDR3 region has 15 residues. Trimming cost V 1 base and J 1 base, with 10 bases left between them. Germline V CDR1 and CDR2: MDHEN, SYDVKM. Full variable domain (remainder filled in from reference TRBV28 and TRBJ2-5): DVKVTQSSRYLVKRTGEKVFLECVQDMDHENMFWYRQDPGLGLRLIYFSYDVKMKEKGDIPEGYSVSREKKERFSLILESASTNQTSMYLCASSLLGSSQETQYFGPGTRLLVL.

This clone was recorded a few times. This chain links TRBV6-5 with TRBJ2-1; perhaps TRBD1 as D (5 bases). V lost 7 bases to trimming and J lost 0 bases, with 13 bases between them. The germline gives CDR1 MNHEY, CDR2 SVGAGI. The CDR3 spans 15 residues. Written as DNA, the CDR3 is TGTGCCAGCACCCCTTTTCAGGGCTCCTACAATGAGCAGTTCTTC. Protein sequence: CASTPFQGSYNEQFF.

The V call is TRBV6-6, the J call TRBJ1-1; D possibly corresponds to TRBD1 (6 bases). Trimming left V 5 bases short and J 5 bases short, with 15 bases between. Germline loops: CDR1 MNHNY, CDR2 SVGAGI (reference sequence). This CDR3 has 14 residues. The CDR3 DNA is TGTGCCAGCAGTCAGGGGCAGGGTGGAACTGAAGCTTTCTTT. Translation: CASSQGQGGTEAFF.

This chain joins TRBV5-1 and TRBJ2-1; 9 positions match TRBD1. The CDR3 is 15 amino acids. V lost 3 bases to trimming and J lost 0 bases; unmatched junction nucleotides: 1. The germline V gene has CDR1 SGHRS and CDR2 YFSETQ. The CDR3 bases are TGCGCCAGCAGCTCGACAGGGGGCTCCTACAATGAGCAGTTCTTC. Protein sequence: CASSSTGGSYNEQFF.

Only a few counts were recorded for this clone. The J gene is TRBJ2-7, the V gene TRBV7-2; D may correspond to TRBD1 or TRBD2 (5 bases each). Germline assignment: CDR1 SGHTA and CDR2 FQGNSA. V was shortened by 3 bases and J by 3 bases, with 12 bases between the two germline ends. The CDR3 is 14 amino acids. CDR3 sequence: CASSLTGDLYEQYF. CDR3 in DNA: TGTGCCAGCAGCTTGACCGGGGACCTCTACGAGCAGTACTTC. The full variable domain, in which reference TRBV7-2 and TRBJ2-7 provide the parts outside the CDR3, is GAGVSQSPSNKVTEKGKDVELRCDPISGHTALYWYRQSLGQGLEFLIYFQGNSAPDKSGLPSDRFSAERTGGSVSTLTIQRTQQEDSAVYLCASSLTGDLYEQYFGPGTRLTVT.

The chain joins TRBV25-1 to TRBJ1-2; D uncertain. This CDR3 region has 12 residues. The V and J ends lost 6 bases and 2 bases respectively, with 7 bases between them. CDR1 MGHDK and CDR2 SYGVNS come from the germline V gene. CDR3 amino acids: CASSRQNYGYTF. Here the CDR3 DNA reads TGTGCCAGCAGCAGACAAAACTATGGCTACACCTTC.